Listed here are 20 T cell receptor beta chains from one sample, sequenced in a study of T cells in Graves' hyperthyroidism and ophthalmopathy. Researchers amplified the TCR beta CDR3 regions from RNA transcripts. The study used the HTBI primer set for a first-round RT-PCR of the TCR CDR3. Each CDR3 protein is one row after TCRdb ran MiXCR on the multiplex PCR reads. The table shows around 580,000 distinct CDR3 sequences, with 15% to 20% occurring only once. Sequenced: blood. These receptors were obtained from a young woman with Graves' hyperthyroidism.

The genes are TRBV6-1 and TRBJ1-5, with a tentative D call TRBD1 (6 bases). V lost 6 bases and J lost 7, with 16 bases in between. Germline V gives CDR1 MNHNS, CDR2 SASEGT. The CDR3 is 14 residues long. The CDR3 sequence is CASRPTGAGQPQHF. The CDR3 DNA reads TGTGCCAGCAGGCCGACAGGCGCCGGGCAGCCCCAGCATTTT.

This clonotype has just a few counts. The rearrangement uses TRBV28 and TRBJ1-1, with 9 bases aligning to TRBD1. Germline V gene data show CDR1 as MDHEN and CDR2 as SYDVKM. The CDR3 runs 12 residues. V gave up 8 bases and J gave up 5 bases; unmatched junction bases: 3. The CDR3 DNA follows: TGTGCCAGCGGACAGGGGAGAACTGAAGCTTTCTTT. Its translation: CASGQGRTEAFF.

A note on this clonotype: The germline gene is not matched at one end of the junction; a read error may be the cause. This chain uses TRBV6-2 or TRBV6-3 with TRBJ1-5; the D gene is possibly TRBD1 (6 bases). The germline CDR1 and CDR2 sequences are MNHEY and SVGEGT. The CDR3 contains 15 residues. CDR3 loop: CTSIPTGTSNQPQHF. The CDR3 DNA reads TGTACCAGCATCCCGACCGGGACAAGCAATCAGCCCCAGCATTTT.

This clonotype was seen ten or more times. This sequence joins TRBV27 and TRBJ2-5; D uncertain. The CDR3 contains 13 residues. Deletions cut 3 bases from V and 3 bases from J, with 8 bases between. The V gene's germline CDR1 is MNHEY and CDR2 SMNVEV (reference sequence). The CDR3, as DNA: TGTGCCAGCAGTTTGAGACGAGAAGAGACCCAGTACTTC. Protein product: CASSLRREETQYF.

The V call is TRBV28, the J call TRBJ2-7, with TRBD2 as a possible D gene (6 bases). The CDR3 is made up of 12 amino acids. Trimming pared 6 bases from V and 6 bases from J, leaving 12 bases between. Germline CDR1 MDHEN, CDR2 SYDVKM. This CDR3 is CASRRGLVEQYF. The CDR3 DNA is TGTGCCAGCAGGCGGGGTTTGGTCGAGCAGTACTTC.

This clonotype was seen more than once but under ten times. CDR3 protein: CSASRGGESYEQYF. DNA for the CDR3: TGCAGTGCTAGCCGGGGGGGGGAATCCTACGAGCAGTACTTC. The gene calls are TRBV20-1 and TRBJ2-7; 8 nucleotides line up with TRBD2. CDR1 and CDR2 from the germline V gene are DFQATT and SNEGSKA (reference sequence). This CDR3 region has 14 residues. After removal of 3 bases from V and 1 base from J, the junction contained 5 bases not matched to a gene.

This clonotype was counted at least ten times. This chain's CDR3 is CASGLVLGQGTEPYEQYF. As DNA, the CDR3 is TGTGCTAGTGGTTTGGTACTCGGGCAGGGAACTGAACCCTACGAGCAGTACTTC. The V and J genes are TRBV12-5 and TRBJ2-7; D perhaps matches TRBD1 (5 bases). The V gene's germline CDR1 is LGHNT and CDR2 FRNRAP. The CDR3 runs to 18 residues. The V end lost 0 bases, the J end lost 2 bases, and 20 bases lay between the germline ends.

This clonotype was found many times. The gene calls are TRBV20-1 and TRBJ2-1; TRBD1 is a possible D gene (5 bases). CDR1 is DFQATT, CDR2 SNEGSKA, per germline (reference sequence). CDR3 length: 12 amino acids. The V end lost 6 bases, the J end lost 9 bases, and 15 bases lay between the germline ends. CDR3 loop: CSASLRAGEQFF. CDR3 DNA sequence: TGCAGTGCAAGCCTCAGGGCTGGTGAGCAGTTCTTC.

The chain employs TRBV7-6 and TRBJ2-7, with D perhaps TRBD1 (6 bases). The germline V gene encodes CDR1 SGHVS and CDR2 FNYEAQ. V lost 0 bases, J lost 4 bases, and 10 bases lay in between. This CDR3 spans 14 amino acids. CDR3 in amino acids: CASSLAGHKYEQYF. CDR3 nucleotides: TGTGCCAGCAGCTTAGCGGGACACAAATACGAGCAGTACTTC.

As concerns this clonotype: One base away lies a much larger clone, so this may be a sequencing read error. The chain is built from TRBV6-5 and TRBJ1-5; D is unclear. The CDR3 is made up of 13 amino acids. Per germline, CDR1 MNHEY and CDR2 SVGAGI. For the CDR3, the DNA is TGTGCCGGCAGTTCCCACCCGGGTCAGCCCCAGCATTTT. Translation: CAGSSHPGQPQHF.

This clonotype occurred many times. The V and J genes are TRBV3-1 and TRBJ2-1; 11 nucleotides match TRBD2. The trim removed 4 bases at V and 5 bases at J, leaving 13 bases unmatched. The CDR3 is made up of 18 amino acids. Germline V CDR1 and CDR2: LGHDT, YNNKEL (reference sequence). CDR3: CASSLLVFGTSGNNEQFF. The CDR3 bases are TGTGCCAGCAGCCTCCTCGTCTTTGGGACTAGCGGTAACAATGAGCAGTTCTTC.

There are a few counts of this clonotype. This sequence joins TRBV28 and TRBJ1-2; 10 positions agree with TRBD1. Germline V CDR1 and CDR2: MDHEN, SYDVKM. The CDR3 is 14 amino acids. Trimming took 7 bases from V and 4 from J; bases not matched to a gene: 6. The CDR3, as DNA: TGTGCCAGCATTCCCGGGACAGGGGTCTATGGCTACACCTTC. It encodes CASIPGTGVYGYTF.

The V gene is TRBV11-3, the J gene TRBJ2-7, with D perhaps being TRBD1 or TRBD2 (5 bases each). CDR3 size: 13 residues. Trimming stripped 4 bases from V and 2 bases from J, with 9 bases between. CDR1 SGHNT and CDR2 YENEEA come from the germline V gene. CDR3 protein: CASSSRDPYEQYF. CDR3 sequence (DNA): TGTGCCAGCAGCTCCCGGGACCCCTACGAGCAGTACTTC. The whole variable domain, filled in from reference TRBV11-3 and TRBJ2-7, reads EAGVVQSPRYKIIEKKQPVAFWCNPISGHNTLYWYLQNLGQGPELLIRYENEEAVDDSQLPKDRFSAERLKGVDSTLKIQPAELGDSAVYLCASSSRDPYEQYFGPGTRLTVT.

This clonotype was seen repeatedly, ten times or more. The chain couples TRBV14 to TRBJ1-4, with 7 bases aligning to TRBD1. With V trimmed by 2 bases and J by 8 bases, 5 bases remained unmatched. Germline V gene lookup returns CDR1 SGHDN and CDR2 FVKESK. This CDR3 has 14 amino acids. The CDR3, as DNA: TGTGCCAGCAGCCAACCGACAGGGAAGGAAAAACTGTTTTTT. It codes for CASSQPTGKEKLFF. Filled out from reference TRBV14 and TRBJ1-4, the complete variable domain reads EAGVTQFPSHSVIEKGQTVTLRCDPISGHDNLYWYRRVMGKEIKFLLHFVKESKQDESGMPNNRFLAERTGGTYSTLKVQPAELEDSGVYFCASSQPTGKEKLFFGSGTQLSVL.

This clonotype was picked up many times. CDR3 DNA sequence: TGTGCCAGCAGTGCTGTTCTTACGTCGAATGAGCAGTTCTTC. Amino acid sequence: CASSAVLTSNEQFF. The chain recombines TRBV2 with TRBJ2-1; D remains ambiguous. Germline CDR1 SNHLY, CDR2 FYNNEI. The CDR3 loop spans 14 amino acids. Deletions cut 4 bases from V and 7 bases from J, with 14 bases between.

The chain uses TRBV9 and TRBJ2-3; D is undetermined. The germline gives CDR1 SGDLS, CDR2 YYNGEE. The CDR3 is made up of 14 amino acids. V was shortened by 8 bases and J by 2 bases, with 15 bases between the two germline ends. CDR3 in DNA: TGTGCCAGTCTCGTTGACAAGCCCACAGATACGCAGTATTTT. Its translation: CASLVDKPTDTQYF. The full variable domain, rest sourced from reference TRBV9 and TRBJ2-3, is DSGVTQTPKHLITATGQRVTLRCSPRSGDLSVYWYQQSLDQGLQFLIQYYNGEERAKGNILERFSAQQFPDLHSELNLSSLELGDSALYFCASLVDKPTDTQYFGPGTRLTVL.

A few counts support this clonotype. V and J are TRBV5-4 and TRBJ2-5; TRBD2 might be the D (6 bases). CDR1 and CDR2 (germline): SGHNT, YYREEE (reference sequence). CDR3 length: 14 amino acids. V lost 1 base to trimming and J lost 2 bases, with 9 bases between them. The CDR3 sequence: CASSLRSGQETQYF. The CDR3 DNA sequence: TGTGCCAGCAGCTTGAGGAGCGGGCAAGAGACCCAGTACTTC.

As regards this clonotype: A much larger clone is a single base away; this may be a read error. The chain recombines TRBV12-3 or TRBV12-4 with TRBJ2-1, with D possibly matching TRBD2 (6 bases). This CDR3 has 15 residues. The CDR3 spells CASSLLAVSYNGQFF. CDR3 in DNA: TGTGCCAGCAGCCTACTAGCTGTATCCTACAATGGGCAGTTCTTC.

There are many counts of this clonotype. The genes are TRBV7-9 and TRBJ2-1; no clear D. The CDR3 has 17 amino acids. Germline V lookup: CDR1 SEHNR, CDR2 FQNEAQ (reference sequence). Trimming pared 4 bases from V and 6 bases from J, leaving 22 bases between. In DNA, the CDR3 is TGTGCCAGCAGCTCCCAAATTGGTTGGCTCAAGACCAATGAGCAGTTCTTC. It encodes CASSSQIGWLKTNEQFF.

The J gene is TRBJ2-2, the V gene TRBV18; tentative D call: TRBD1 (5 bases). V was shortened by 3 bases and J by 1 base, with 15 bases between the two germline ends. Germline CDR1 reads KGHSH; CDR2 reads LQKENI. CDR3 length: 17 residues. CDR3 protein: CASSPDTDSVNTGELFF. In DNA form, the CDR3 reads TGTGCCAGCTCACCTGACACCGACAGCGTGAACACCGGGGAGCTGTTTTTT. The variable domain in full, with the rest retrieved from reference TRBV18 and TRBJ2-2, is NAGVMQNPRHLVRRRGQEARLRCSPMKGHSHVYWYRQLPEEGLKFMVYLQKENIIDESGMPKERFSAEFPKEGPSILRIQQVVRGDSAAYFCASSPDTDSVNTGELFFGEGSRLTVL.